This TCR beta chain emerged from a study of cytomegalovirus exposure and HLA in healthy donors. Study conclusions and caveats: A later analysis showed TCR association rates differing by HLA locus, peaking at DRB1 and lowest at HLA-C. Earlier results showed most TCR beta V segments being productive about 90% or about 30% of the time. In a later analysis, donors in an Asian-associated ancestry cluster reportedly had fewer N-insertions in productive TCRs than the cohort mean. Across donors, most TCRs were seen rarely, yet some public ones were widespread.

In regard to this clone: Its antigen is not identified.

Trimming cost V 0 bases and J 0 bases, with 6 bases left between them. The CDR3 runs 15 residues. Per the germline V gene, CDR1 is MNHEY and CDR2 is SVGAGI. PCR involved 60 Vbeta and 13 Jbeta primers. Method: immunoSEQ multiplex PCR; TCRdb's copy keeps in-frame clones and lacks some. The repertoire holds about 67,000 clones, with about 79% as singletons. The sequenced sample consisted of PBMCs. The TCR was taken from a man aged 55-75 years in good health and CMV-seropositive. This rearrangement joins TRBV6-5 to TRBJ1-3; D remains ambiguous. The CDR3 loop is CASSYSSLSGNTIYF. CDR3 sequence (DNA): TGTGCCAGCAGTTACTCGTCTCTCTCTGGAAACACCATATATTTT.